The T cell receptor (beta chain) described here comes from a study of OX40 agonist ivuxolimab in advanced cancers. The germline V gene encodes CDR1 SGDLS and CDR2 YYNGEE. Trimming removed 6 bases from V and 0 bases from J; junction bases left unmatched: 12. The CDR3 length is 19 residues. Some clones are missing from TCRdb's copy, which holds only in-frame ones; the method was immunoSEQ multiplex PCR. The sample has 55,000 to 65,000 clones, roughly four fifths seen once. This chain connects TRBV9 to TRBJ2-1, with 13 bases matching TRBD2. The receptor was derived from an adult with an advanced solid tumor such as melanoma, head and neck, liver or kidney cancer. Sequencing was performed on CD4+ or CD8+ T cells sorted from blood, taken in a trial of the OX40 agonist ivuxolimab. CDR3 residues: CASTPPRTSGSFSYNEQFF. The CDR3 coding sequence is TGTGCCAGCACCCCGCCAAGGACTAGCGGGAGTTTCTCCTACAATGAGCAGTTCTTC.